A single sample gave rise to the 9 T cell receptor beta chains below, sequenced in a study of blood T cell repertoires in COVID-19. Profiled with immunoSEQ multiplex PCR; TCRdb holds only in-frame clones, not every one. Of about 270,000 clones in the sample, approximately 86% were seen once. The specimen was peripheral blood. Source of these receptors: a young woman with acute or convalescent COVID-19.

V gene TRBV9 combines with J gene TRBJ2-1; 8 positions match TRBD2. CDR3 length: 17 residues. V dropped 0 bases and J dropped 0; count of bases not matched to a gene: 5. Germline V gives CDR1 SGDLS, CDR2 YYNGEE. The CDR3 reads CASSVGVAGSSYNEQFF. Here the CDR3 DNA reads TGTGCCAGCAGCGTAGGGGTAGCGGGGAGCTCCTACAATGAGCAGTTCTTC.

As for this clone: Other DNA sequences within the sample encode an identical CDR3. The gene calls are TRBV18 and TRBJ2-7, with 11 bases that match TRBD1. The CDR3 is 15 residues long. Germline trimming cut 4 bases from V and 2 bases from J; bases unmatched to any gene: 4. The germline CDR1 and CDR2 sequences are KGHSH and LQKENI. The CDR3 is CASSRPGQGAYEQYF. The CDR3, as DNA: TGTGCCAGCTCACGACCGGGACAGGGGGCCTACGAGCAGTACTTC.

The CDR3, as DNA: TGTGCCAGCAGCATAACTAGCGGGAGCACAGATACGCAGTATTTT. Translated, it gives CASSITSGSTDTQYF. The V gene is TRBV21-1, the J gene TRBJ2-3; TRBD2, the table's D call, was not compared with the DNA. TRBV21-1 is flagged as a pseudogene. The CDR3 contains 15 residues.

This sequence joins TRBV6-2 or TRBV6-3 and TRBJ2-2; TRBD2 is a possible D gene (5 bases). The V gene lost 3 bases and the J gene lost 2 bases, with 7 bases spanning the gap. Looked up from germline, CDR1 is MNHEY and CDR2 is SVGEGT. The CDR3 covers 14 residues. Here the CDR3 DNA reads TGTGCCAGCAGTTATCGGGAAAACACCGGGGAGCTGTTTTTT. It translates to CASSYRENTGELFF.

The chain combines TRBV5-1 with TRBJ1-1; TRBD1 matches at 9 bases. Germline CDR1 reads SGHRS; CDR2 reads YFSETQ. The CDR3 sequence is 16 residues long. V gave up 0 bases and J gave up 1 base; unmatched junction bases: 4. The CDR3 DNA reads as TGCGCCAGCAGCTTGGGGACAGGGGATCCGAACACTGAAGCTTTCTTT. It translates to CASSLGTGDPNTEAFF.

This clone was seen only a few times. The V gene is TRBV28, the J gene TRBJ1-2, with D unclear. Trimming left V 7 bases short and J 6 bases short, with 18 bases between. CDR1 and CDR2 (germline): MDHEN, SYDVKM. The CDR3 loop spans 14 amino acids. The chain's CDR3 is CASNINPLTHGYTF. CDR3 DNA sequence: TGTGCCAGCAACATCAACCCCCTTACCCATGGCTACACCTTC.

This chain uses TRBV30 with TRBJ2-7, with 8 positions matching TRBD2. The CDR3 spans 13 residues. The ends lost 2 bases at V and 2 bases at J; junction bases unmatched: 2. Per the germline V gene, CDR1 is GTSNPN and CDR2 is SVGIG (reference sequence). CDR3 amino acids: CAWSHGRAYEQYF. The CDR3 DNA is TGTGCCTGGAGTCACGGGAGGGCCTACGAGCAGTACTTC. Full variable domain (missing parts from reference TRBV30 and TRBJ2-7): SQTIHQWPATLVQPVGSPLSLECTVEGTSNPNLYWYRQAAGRGLQLLFYSVGIGQISSEVPQNLSASRPQDRQFILSSKKLLLSDSGFYLCAWSHGRAYEQYFGPGTRLTVT.

V and J are TRBV6-2 or TRBV6-3 and TRBJ1-6; D not resolved. Looked up from germline, CDR1 is MNHEY and CDR2 is SVGEGT. Trimming left V 4 bases short and J 6 bases short, with 4 bases between. This CDR3 is built from 12 residues. The CDR3 DNA reads TGTGCCAGCAGTTCTTTTAATTCACCCCTCCACTTT. Protein product: CASSSFNSPLHF.

This clone has ten or more counts. The rearrangement joins TRBV7-9 to TRBJ1-2, with 7 bases matching TRBD1. Losses at the gene ends were 3 bases for V and 8 bases for J; bases not matched to a gene: 6. From germline, CDR1 is SEHNR and CDR2 FQNEAQ (reference sequence). CDR3 size: 13 residues. Here the CDR3 reads CASSFGQGEGYTF. CDR3 sequence (DNA): TGTGCCAGCAGCTTTGGGCAGGGGGAAGGCTACACCTTC.